One sample yielded the 29 T cell receptor beta chains listed below, sequenced in a study of blood T cell repertoires in COVID-19. Here immunoSEQ multiplex PCR was the method, and the copy in TCRdb shows in-frame clones only, minus some. The data hold 200,000 to 300,000 clones, with more than 75% observed a single time. Sample: PBMCs or T cells enriched from blood (not recorded which). These receptors were collected from a woman younger than 35 who had recovered from COVID-19.

This clone was seen a single time. The chain links TRBV7-6 to TRBJ2-1; 7 nucleotides align to TRBD1. This CDR3 is built from 14 residues. Germline-derived CDR1 and CDR2 are SGHVS and FNYEAQ. V trimming: 3 bases; J trimming: 6 bases; junction bases outside the gene matches: 5. The CDR3 is CASSFHDRANEQFF. For the CDR3, the DNA is TGTGCCAGCAGCTTTCATGACAGGGCCAATGAGCAGTTCTTC.

This clone occurred a few times. The V and J genes are TRBV28 and TRBJ2-1; 7 positions agree with TRBD1. The germline CDR1 and CDR2 sequences are MDHEN and SYDVKM. After removal of 7 bases from V and 2 bases from J, the junction contained 11 bases not matched to a gene. There are 16 residues in the CDR3. In DNA, the CDR3 is TGTGCCAGCACCTCCTACAGGGGTCCTACCTACAATGAGCAGTTCTTC. The encoded protein is CASTSYRGPTYNEQFF.

The chain has TRBV28 and TRBJ2-1; 8 bases match TRBD2. With 4 bases clipped from V and 8 bases from J, the junction kept 10 bases outside the gene matches. The CDR3 length is 15 residues. Germline values: CDR1 MDHEN, CDR2 SYDVKM. CDR3 sequence (DNA): TGTGCCAGCAGTTCCGGGACTAGTTTCGGAGATGAGCAGTTCTTC. It yields the protein CASSSGTSFGDEQFF.

This clone was picked up a small number of times. The chain is built from TRBV6-5 and TRBJ2-1; 8 positions agree with TRBD2. Germline V CDR1 and CDR2: MNHEY, SVGAGI. V shed 0 bases, J shed 6 bases, and the junction held 4 bases outside the gene matches. CDR3 length: 15 amino acids. The CDR3 reads CASSYSGGRSNEQFF. The CDR3 region has the DNA TGTGCCAGCAGTTACTCTGGCGGGAGGAGCAATGAGCAGTTCTTC.

The chain employs TRBV5-4 and TRBJ2-7; 12 bases are shared with TRBD2. The CDR3 is 16 amino acids. The V and J ends lost 4 bases and 0 bases, in that order; junction bases with no gene match: 5. Germline V gene data show CDR1 as SGHNT and CDR2 as YYREEE (reference sequence). CDR3 region: CASSQGLAGGSYEQYF. For the CDR3, the DNA is TGTGCCAGCAGCCAGGGACTAGCGGGCGGCTCCTACGAGCAGTACTTC.

This clone was seen more than once but under ten times. The J gene is TRBJ2-1, the V gene TRBV19; 11 bases agree with TRBD2. This CDR3 region has 17 residues. The ends lost 3 bases at V and 6 bases at J; junction bases unmatched: 10. Per germline, CDR1 LNHDA and CDR2 SQIVND (reference sequence). The CDR3 region has the DNA TGTGCCAGTAGTATCCTAACTAGCGGGAGATTCCCCAATGAGCAGTTCTTC. Its protein product is CASSILTSGRFPNEQFF.

V is TRBV16 and J is TRBJ1-1, with D perhaps TRBD1 (5 bases). Per germline, CDR1 KGHSY and CDR2 FQNENV. This CDR3 has 17 residues. The V end lost 3 bases, the J end lost 3 bases, and 20 bases lay between the germline ends. CDR3 loop: CASSHDLQGFKDTEAFF. The DNA for the CDR3 is TGTGCCAGCAGCCACGATTTGCAGGGTTTTAAGGACACTGAAGCTTTCTTT.

This chain links TRBV6-2 or TRBV6-3 with TRBJ1-5, with 7 positions matching TRBD1. The CDR3 is 16 amino acids. The V gene end was trimmed by 4 bases and the J gene end by 1 base; junction bases not matched to a gene: 7. Per the germline V gene, CDR1 is MNHEY and CDR2 is SVGEGT. The CDR3 reads CASSSDRVGSNQPQHF. The CDR3 region has the DNA TGTGCCAGCAGTTCCGACAGGGTTGGGAGCAATCAGCCCCAGCATTTT.

The V and J genes are TRBV5-4 and TRBJ2-7; TRBD2 is a possible D gene (5 bases). Per the germline V gene, CDR1 is SGHNT and CDR2 is YYREEE (reference sequence). The CDR3 is 15 amino acids. Trimming shortened V by 4 bases and J by 2 bases, and 16 bases separated the two germline ends. CDR3 residues: CASSPYRTRAYEQYF. DNA of the CDR3: TGTGCCAGCAGCCCGTACCGGACTCGAGCCTACGAGCAGTACTTC.

A single count supports this clone. The chain carries TRBV6-6 and TRBJ2-5; 9 positions match TRBD1. This CDR3 region has 15 residues. Germline lookup yields CDR1 MNHNY and CDR2 SVGAGI (reference sequence). V lost 6 bases and J lost 4; bases outside the gene matches: 9. In DNA form, the CDR3 reads TGTGCCAGCAGAGGGATACAGGGGGCAGGAGAGACCCAGTACTTC. Its protein is CASRGIQGAGETQYF.

The chain couples TRBV3-1 (or the pseudogene TRBV3-2) to TRBJ2-7; 13 nucleotides align to TRBD2. After removal of 4 bases from V and 1 base from J, the junction contained 4 bases not matched to a gene. Germline-derived CDR1 and CDR2 are LGHDT and YNNKEL (reference sequence). This CDR3 is 16 amino acids long. CDR3 loop: CASSRGLAGVSYEQYF. The DNA for the CDR3 is TGTGCCAGCAGCCGCGGACTAGCGGGAGTATCCTACGAGCAGTACTTC.

The chain couples TRBV27 to TRBJ1-1; maybe TRBD1 (6 bases). V lost 7 bases to trimming and J lost 4 bases, with 16 bases between them. CDR1 is MNHEY, CDR2 SMNVEV, per germline (reference sequence). The CDR3 is 14 amino acids. The CDR3 DNA reads TGTGCCAGCACCCAAGGGGGGGGTGGCACTGAAGCTTTCTTT. Its protein is CASTQGGGGTEAFF.

This sequence joins TRBV7-8 and TRBJ2-7; perhaps TRBD2 as D (6 bases). Trimming left V 1 base short and J 0 bases short, with 10 bases between. Germline values: CDR1 SGHVS, CDR2 FQNEAQ. This CDR3 region has 15 residues. The CDR3 here is CASSLELSGSYEQYF. CDR3 bases: TGTGCCAGCAGCTTAGAGCTTAGCGGCTCCTACGAGCAGTACTTC.

The gene calls are TRBV7-2 and TRBJ2-1, with D possibly matching TRBD2 (6 bases). Germline V lookup: CDR1 SGHTA, CDR2 FQGNSA. V was trimmed by 5 bases and J by 8 bases, leaving 22 bases between them. This CDR3 comprises 16 residues. The CDR3 region is CASSPLRMAGLHEQFF. The CDR3 DNA sequence: TGTGCCAGCAGCCCGCTGAGGATGGCGGGGCTACATGAGCAGTTCTTC.

This clone was observed a single time. The CDR3 region is CASSQEEGRSNSPLHF. In nucleotides, the CDR3 is TGCGCCAGCAGCCAAGAAGAGGGAAGGAGCAATTCACCCCTCCACTTT. This chain connects TRBV4-1 to TRBJ1-6; unclear D gene. The CDR3 spans 16 residues. The germline V gene has CDR1 MGHRA and CDR2 YSYEKL. V lost 0 bases and J lost 7, with 13 bases in between.

CDR3 coding DNA: TGTGCCAGCAGTTACTCGTTCGGGGGATCCTATGGCTACACCTTC. Protein: CASSYSFGGSYGYTF. The chain recombines TRBV6-5 with TRBJ1-2; D is possibly TRBD1 (5 bases). Trimming took 0 bases from V and 4 from J, leaving 12 bases between them. Germline V gives CDR1 MNHEY, CDR2 SVGAGI. The CDR3 sequence is 15 residues long.

This chain uses TRBV7-2 with TRBJ2-5; possibly TRBD1 for D (6 bases). CDR1 is SGHTA and CDR2 is FQGNSA in the germline V gene. There are 13 residues in the CDR3. V was pared by 6 bases and J by 4 bases, with 12 bases between. The CDR3 sequence is CASRFTGIETQYF. The CDR3 nucleotides read TGTGCCAGCAGGTTTACAGGGATAGAGACCCAGTACTTC.

The chain uses TRBV5-3 and TRBJ1-1; D gene ambiguous. TRBV5-3 is known as an ORF, though its function is uncertain. The CDR3 has 12 amino acids. V lost 4 bases, J lost 5 bases, and 9 bases lay in between. The CDR3 bases are TGTGCCAGAAGCGCAACTTGGACTGAAGCTTTCTTT. This encodes CARSATWTEAFF.

The chain's CDR3 is CASSLDEGGDTEAFF. In nucleotides, the CDR3 is TGTGCCAGCAGCTTAGACGAGGGAGGGGACACTGAAGCTTTCTTT. V is TRBV7-9 and J is TRBJ1-1; perhaps TRBD1 as D (5 bases). This CDR3 is built from 15 residues. Deletions cut 1 base from V and 3 bases from J, with 12 bases between. Germline V gene lookup returns CDR1 SEHNR and CDR2 FQNEAQ (reference sequence).

The chain uses TRBV5-1 and TRBJ1-1; tentative D call: TRBD1 (6 bases). V was cut by 4 bases and J by 0 bases, with 16 bases left in between. Germline CDR1 SGHRS, CDR2 YFSETQ. This CDR3 region has 16 residues. CDR3 sequence reads: CASSPWTATMNTEAFF. DNA of the CDR3: TGCGCCAGCAGCCCCTGGACAGCTACCATGAACACTGAAGCTTTCTTT. Full variable domain (outside the CDR3, taken from reference TRBV5-1 and TRBJ1-1): KAGVTQTPRYLIKTRGQQVTLSCSPISGHRSVSWYQQTPGQGLQFLFEYFSETQRNKGNFPGRFSGRQFSNSRSEMNVSTLELGDSALYLCASSPWTATMNTEAFFGQGTRLTVV.

V is TRBV9 and J is TRBJ1-2; TRBD1 might be the D (6 bases). The CDR3 covers 15 residues. CDR1 SGDLS and CDR2 YYNGEE come from the germline V gene. V was trimmed by 0 bases and J by 1 base, leaving 10 bases between them. The CDR3 DNA sequence: TGTGCCAGCAGCGTAGCGGCAGGGGATAACTATGGCTACACCTTC. The encoded protein is CASSVAAGDNYGYTF. Drawing the rest from reference TRBV9 and TRBJ1-2, the complete variable domain is DSGVTQTPKHLITATGQRVTLRCSPRSGDLSVYWYQQSLDQGLQFLIQYYNGEERAKGNILERFSAQQFPDLHSELNLSSLELGDSALYFCASSVAAGDNYGYTFGSGTRLTVV.

The CDR3: CASSPAGAGYGYTF. CDR3 nucleotides: TGTGCCAGCTCACCGGCGGGGGCGGGCTATGGCTACACCTTC. The J gene is TRBJ1-2, the V gene TRBV18; TRBD1 might be the D (6 bases). This CDR3 region has 14 residues. The germline V gene has CDR1 KGHSH and CDR2 LQKENI. Trimming left V 3 bases short and J 4 bases short, with 12 bases between.

The chain employs TRBV5-8 and TRBJ1-6, with D hard to call. CDR1 is SGHTS, CDR2 YDEGEE, per germline. The CDR3 totals 12 residues. The ends were cut back, 2 bases at V and 10 bases at J, with 7 bases in the middle. The CDR3 here is CASSFVVSPLHF. The CDR3 nucleotides are TGTGCCAGCAGCTTTGTCGTATCACCCCTCCACTTT. The full variable domain, with the rest looked up from reference TRBV5-8 and TRBJ1-6, is EAGVTQSPTHLIKTRGQQATLRCSPISGHTSVYWYQQALGLGLQFLLWYDEGEERNRGNFPPRFSGRQFPNYSSELNVNALELEDSALYLCASSFVVSPLHFGNGTRLTVT.

This rearrangement joins TRBV25-1 to TRBJ2-3; tentatively, D is TRBD1 (5 bases). The CDR3 runs 16 residues. Germline CDR1 and CDR2: MGHDK and SYGVNS. The V end was cut by 1 base, the J end by 1 base, with 12 bases between. CDR3 residues: CASSEFGRVGTDTQYF. CDR3 DNA: TGTGCCAGCAGTGAATTCGGCAGGGTGGGCACAGATACGCAGTATTTT. Looking up the rest from reference TRBV25-1 and TRBJ2-3 gives the full variable domain: EADIYQTPRYLVIGTGKKITLECSQTMGHDKMYWYQQDPGMELHLIHYSYGVNSTEKGDLSSESTVSRIRTEHFPLTLESARPSHTSQYLCASSEFGRVGTDTQYFGPGTRLTVL.

This chain uses TRBV19 with TRBJ1-6, with a weak D call TRBD1 (5 bases). This CDR3 has 17 amino acids. Germline CDR1 and CDR2: LNHDA and SQIVND (reference sequence). Between the trimmed V and J ends, which lost 3 bases and 3 bases, there was a span of 15 bases. The CDR3 sequence: CASSITGQGGYNSPLHF. The CDR3 nucleotides read TGTGCCAGTAGTATTACCGGGCAGGGCGGCTATAATTCACCCCTCCACTTT. Together with reference TRBV19 and TRBJ1-6, the CDR3 gives the full variable domain: DGGITQSPKYLFRKEGQNVTLSCEQNLNHDAMYWYRQDPGQGLRLIYYSQIVNDFQKGDIAEGYSVSREKKESFPLTVTSAQKNPTAFYLCASSITGQGGYNSPLHFGNGTRLTVT.

This chain uses TRBV29-1 with TRBJ1-2; D ambiguous. Between the trimmed V and J ends, which lost 3 bases and 5 bases, there was a span of 7 bases. CDR3 length: 11 residues. Germline CDR1 is SQVTM and CDR2 is ANQGSEA. CDR3 in DNA: TGCAGCGTTGAGGCGGAATATGGCTACACCTTC. This codes for CSVEAEYGYTF. Together with reference TRBV29-1 and TRBJ1-2, the CDR3 gives the full variable domain: SAVISQKPSRDICQRGTSLTIQCQVDSQVTMMFWYRQQPGQSLTLIATANQGSEATYESGFVIDKFPISRPNLTFSTLTVSNMSPEDSSIYLCSVEAEYGYTFGSGTRLTVV.

This clone was seen once. V is TRBV3-1 (or the pseudogene TRBV3-2) and J is TRBJ2-5, with 9 positions matching TRBD1. V shed 1 base and J 6 bases; nucleotides not matched to a gene: 6. Germline V lookup: CDR1 LGHDT, CDR2 YNNKEL (reference sequence). The CDR3 extends over 15 amino acids. The CDR3 region is CASSQGPGQGQTQYF. CDR3 DNA sequence: TGTGCCAGCAGCCAAGGCCCGGGACAGGGTCAGACCCAGTACTTC.

V gene TRBV5-6 combines with J gene TRBJ2-2; D ambiguous. The V end lost 1 base, the J end lost 7 bases, and 14 bases lay between the germline ends. The germline CDR1 and CDR2 sequences are SGHDT and YYEEEE. CDR3 length equals 15 residues. CDR3 bases: TGTGCCAGCAGCTTGTCTCTTGCAGGTAGCGGGGAGCTGTTTTTT. It specifies CASSLSLAGSGELFF.

This rearrangement joins TRBV5-4 to TRBJ2-2; 7 bases agree with TRBD2. The CDR3 sequence is 15 residues long. Germline V gives CDR1 SGHNT, CDR2 YYREEE (reference sequence). V lost 0 bases and J lost 6; bases outside the gene matches: 5. CDR3 protein: CASSLERGRAGELFF. For the CDR3, the DNA is TGTGCCAGCAGCTTGGAGCGGGGAAGGGCCGGGGAGCTGTTTTTT.